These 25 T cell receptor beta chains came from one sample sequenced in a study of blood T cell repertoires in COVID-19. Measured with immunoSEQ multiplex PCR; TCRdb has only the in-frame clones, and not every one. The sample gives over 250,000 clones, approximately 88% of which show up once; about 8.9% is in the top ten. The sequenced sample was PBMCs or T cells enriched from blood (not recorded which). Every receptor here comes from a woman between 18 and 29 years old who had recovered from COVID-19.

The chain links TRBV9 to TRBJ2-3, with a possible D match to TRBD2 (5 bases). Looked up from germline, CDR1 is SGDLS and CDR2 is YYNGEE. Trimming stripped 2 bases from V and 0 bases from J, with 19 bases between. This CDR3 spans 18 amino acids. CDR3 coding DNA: TGTGCCAGCAGCGTCGGTGTGGGCCGCTGGACTAGCACAGATACGCAGTATTTT. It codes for CASSVGVGRWTSTDTQYF.

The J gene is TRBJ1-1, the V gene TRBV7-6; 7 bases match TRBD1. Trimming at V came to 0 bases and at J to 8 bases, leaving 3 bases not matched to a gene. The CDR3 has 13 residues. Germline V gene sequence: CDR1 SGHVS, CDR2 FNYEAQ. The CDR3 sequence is CASSLANRGEAFF. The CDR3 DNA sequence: TGTGCCAGCAGCTTAGCGAACAGGGGAGAAGCTTTCTTT.

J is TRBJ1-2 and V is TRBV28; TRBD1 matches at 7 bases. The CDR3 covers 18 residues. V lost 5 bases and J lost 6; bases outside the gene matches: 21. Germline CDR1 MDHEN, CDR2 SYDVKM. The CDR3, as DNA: TGTGCCAGCAGTGAAAGACCGGGACAGCTAATCCCATCGGATGGCTACACCTTC. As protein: CASSERPGQLIPSDGYTF.

This chain's CDR3 is CASSLPGHLRSEAFF. Here the CDR3 DNA reads TGTGCCAGCAGCCTACCGGGACACCTGAGGTCCGAAGCTTTCTTT. The gene calls are TRBV5-8 and TRBJ1-1; a weak D match, TRBD1 (6 bases). This CDR3 is 15 amino acids long. Trimming left V 4 bases short and J 8 bases short, with 21 bases between. In germline, CDR1 is SGHTS, CDR2 YDEGEE.

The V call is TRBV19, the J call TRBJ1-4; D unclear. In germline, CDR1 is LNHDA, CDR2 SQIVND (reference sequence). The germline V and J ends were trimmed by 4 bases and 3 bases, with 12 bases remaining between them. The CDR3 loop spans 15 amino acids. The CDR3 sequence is CASSTRTGSNEKLFF. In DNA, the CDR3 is TGTGCCAGTAGTACGCGGACTGGGTCTAATGAAAAACTGTTTTTT.

The CDR3 spells CASSPWTSSETQYF. CDR3 bases: TGCGCCAGCAGCCCTTGGACTAGCTCAGAGACCCAGTACTTC. J is TRBJ2-5 and V is TRBV5-1, with 8 nucleotides matching TRBD2. This CDR3 spans 14 amino acids. CDR1 is SGHRS, CDR2 YFSETQ, per germline. Trimming took 4 bases from V and 4 from J; bases not matched to a gene: 6.

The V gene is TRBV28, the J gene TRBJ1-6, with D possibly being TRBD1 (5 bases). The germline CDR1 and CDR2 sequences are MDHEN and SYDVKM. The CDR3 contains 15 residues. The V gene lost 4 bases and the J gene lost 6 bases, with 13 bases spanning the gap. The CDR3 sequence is CASSSPGGGNSPLHF. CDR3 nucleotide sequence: TGTGCCAGCAGTTCCCCGGGGGGGGGTAATTCACCCCTCCACTTT.

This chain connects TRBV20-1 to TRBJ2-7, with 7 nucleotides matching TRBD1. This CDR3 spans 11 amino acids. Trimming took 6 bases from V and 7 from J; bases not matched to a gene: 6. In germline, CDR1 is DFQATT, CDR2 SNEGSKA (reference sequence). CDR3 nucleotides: TGCAGTGCAGTGACAGGGTATGAGCAGTACTTC. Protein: CSAVTGYEQYF.

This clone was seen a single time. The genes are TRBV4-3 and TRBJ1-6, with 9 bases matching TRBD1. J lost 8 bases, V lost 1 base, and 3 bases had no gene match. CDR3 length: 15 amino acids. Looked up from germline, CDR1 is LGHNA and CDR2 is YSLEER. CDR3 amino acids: CASSQGWDRDSPLHF. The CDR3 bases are TGCGCCAGCAGCCAAGGATGGGACAGGGATTCACCCCTCCACTTT.

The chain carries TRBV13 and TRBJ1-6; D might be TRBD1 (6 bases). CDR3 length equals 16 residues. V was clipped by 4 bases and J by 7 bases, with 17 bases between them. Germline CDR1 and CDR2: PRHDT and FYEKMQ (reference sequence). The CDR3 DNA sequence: TGTGCCAGCAGCTCGGACAGACAGGTGGGGAATTCACCCCTCCACTTT. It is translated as CASSSDRQVGNSPLHF. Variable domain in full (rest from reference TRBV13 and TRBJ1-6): AAGVIQSPRHLIKEKRETATLKCYPIPRHDTVYWYQQGPGQDPQFLISFYEKMQSDKGSIPDRFSAQQFSDYHSELNMSSLELGDSALYFCASSSDRQVGNSPLHFGNGTRLTVT.

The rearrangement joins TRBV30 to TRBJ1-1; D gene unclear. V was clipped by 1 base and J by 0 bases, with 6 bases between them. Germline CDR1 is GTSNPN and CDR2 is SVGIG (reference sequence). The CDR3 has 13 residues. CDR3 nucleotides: TGTGCCTGGAGTGCCACACTGAACACTGAAGCTTTCTTT. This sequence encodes CAWSATLNTEAFF.

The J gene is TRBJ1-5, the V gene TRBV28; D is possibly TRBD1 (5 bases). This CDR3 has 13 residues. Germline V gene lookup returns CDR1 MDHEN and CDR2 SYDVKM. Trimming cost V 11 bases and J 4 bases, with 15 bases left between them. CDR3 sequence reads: CAGSRTPNQPQHF. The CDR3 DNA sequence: TGTGCCGGCTCTCGGACACCGAATCAGCCCCAGCATTTT.

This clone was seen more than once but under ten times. CDR3 in DNA: TGCGCCAGCAGCTCATTTAAGCCGAATGGCTACACCTTC. Translation gives CASSSFKPNGYTF. The gene calls are TRBV4-1 and TRBJ1-2, with no clear D. Germline V gives CDR1 MGHRA, CDR2 YSYEKL. The CDR3 is 13 residues long. V gave up 5 bases and J gave up 6 bases, with 13 bases separating them.

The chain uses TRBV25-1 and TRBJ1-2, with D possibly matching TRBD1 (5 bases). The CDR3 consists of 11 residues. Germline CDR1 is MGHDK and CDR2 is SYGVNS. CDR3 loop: CTGKGNYGYTF. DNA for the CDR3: TGTACAGGCAAAGGGAACTATGGCTACACCTTC.

Here the CDR3 reads CASSKGALSSGANVLTF. The CDR3, as DNA: TGTGCCAGCAGCAAGGGGGCTCTGAGCTCTGGGGCCAACGTCCTGACTTTC. This chain joins TRBV5-4 and TRBJ2-6, with 7 bases aligning to TRBD1. The CDR3 is 17 residues long. Germline V gene lookup returns CDR1 SGHNT and CDR2 YYREEE (reference sequence). Germline trimming cut 4 bases from V and 0 bases from J; bases unmatched to any gene: 7.

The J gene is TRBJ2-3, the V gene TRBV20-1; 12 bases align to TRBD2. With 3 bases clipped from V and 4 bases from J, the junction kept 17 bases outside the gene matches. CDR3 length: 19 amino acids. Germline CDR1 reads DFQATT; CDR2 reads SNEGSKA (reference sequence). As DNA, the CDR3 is TGCAGTGCTAGTGTTGGTGCTAGCGGGAGGGCTTTGTGGTCAGATACGCAGTATTTT. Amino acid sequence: CSASVGASGRALWSDTQYF.

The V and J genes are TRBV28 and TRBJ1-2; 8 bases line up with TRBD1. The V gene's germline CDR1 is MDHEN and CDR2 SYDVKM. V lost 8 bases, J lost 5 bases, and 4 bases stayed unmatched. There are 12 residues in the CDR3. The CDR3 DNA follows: TGTGCCAGCCAGGGGGCCGGATATGGCTACACCTTC. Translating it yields CASQGAGYGYTF.

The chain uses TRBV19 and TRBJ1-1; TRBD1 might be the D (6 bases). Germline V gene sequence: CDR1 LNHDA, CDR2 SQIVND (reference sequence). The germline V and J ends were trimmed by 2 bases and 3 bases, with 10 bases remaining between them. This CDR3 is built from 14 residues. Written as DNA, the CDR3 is TGTGCCAGTAGTATACAGGGGATTGACACTGAAGCTTTCTTT. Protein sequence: CASSIQGIDTEAFF.

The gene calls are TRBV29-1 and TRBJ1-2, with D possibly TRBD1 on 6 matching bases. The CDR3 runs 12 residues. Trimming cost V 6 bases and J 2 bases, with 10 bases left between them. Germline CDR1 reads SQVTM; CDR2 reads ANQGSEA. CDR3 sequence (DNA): TGCAGCGTAGAGGGACAAAACTATGGCTACACCTTC. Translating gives CSVEGQNYGYTF. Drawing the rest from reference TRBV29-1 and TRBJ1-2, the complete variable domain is SAVISQKPSRDICQRGTSLTIQCQVDSQVTMMFWYRQQPGQSLTLIATANQGSEATYESGFVIDKFPISRPNLTFSTLTVSNMSPEDSSIYLCSVEGQNYGYTFGSGTRLTVV.

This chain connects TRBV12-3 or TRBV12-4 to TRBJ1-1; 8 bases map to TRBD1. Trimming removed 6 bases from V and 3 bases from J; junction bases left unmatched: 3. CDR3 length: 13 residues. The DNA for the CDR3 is TGTGCCAGCAGGAAACAGGGGGACACTGAAGCTTTCTTT. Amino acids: CASRKQGDTEAFF.

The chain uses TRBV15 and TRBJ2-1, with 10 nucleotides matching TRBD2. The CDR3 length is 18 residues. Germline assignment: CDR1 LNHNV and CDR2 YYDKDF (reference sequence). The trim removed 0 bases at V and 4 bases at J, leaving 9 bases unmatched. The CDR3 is CATSRDFLAGGTYNEQFF. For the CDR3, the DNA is TGTGCCACCAGCAGAGATTTCTTAGCGGGGGGAACTTACAATGAGCAGTTCTTC.

CDR3 sequence (DNA): TGTGCCACCAGCGAACAGGGTTTTAACTATGGCTACACCTTC. Encoded protein: CATSEQGFNYGYTF. The chain has TRBV24-1 and TRBJ1-2; possibly TRBD1 for D (6 bases). The CDR3 has 14 residues. V was shortened by 7 bases and J by 1 base, with 12 bases between the two germline ends. Per germline, CDR1 KGHDR and CDR2 SFDVKD.

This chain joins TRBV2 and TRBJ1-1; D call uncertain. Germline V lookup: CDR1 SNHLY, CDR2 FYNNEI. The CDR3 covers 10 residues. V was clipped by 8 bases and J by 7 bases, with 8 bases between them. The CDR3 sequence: CASYAVEAFF. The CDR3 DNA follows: TGTGCCAGCTATGCAGTTGAAGCTTTCTTT. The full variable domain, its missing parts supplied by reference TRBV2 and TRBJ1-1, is EPEVTQTPSHQVTQMGQEVILRCVPISNHLYFYWYRQILGQKVEFLVSFYNNEISEKSEIFDDQFSVERPDGSNFTLKIRSTKLEDSAMYFCASYAVEAFFGQGTRLTVV.

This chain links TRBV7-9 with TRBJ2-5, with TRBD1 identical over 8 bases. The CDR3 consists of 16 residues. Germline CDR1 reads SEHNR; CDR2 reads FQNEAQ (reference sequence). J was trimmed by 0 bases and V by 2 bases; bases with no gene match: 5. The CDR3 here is CASSLLDREYQETQYF. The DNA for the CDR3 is TGTGCCAGCAGCTTACTGGACAGGGAGTACCAAGAGACCCAGTACTTC.

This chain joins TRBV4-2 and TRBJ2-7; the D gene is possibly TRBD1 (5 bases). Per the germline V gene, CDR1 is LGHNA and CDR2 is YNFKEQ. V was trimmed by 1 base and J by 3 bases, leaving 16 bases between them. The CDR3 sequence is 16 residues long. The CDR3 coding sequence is TGTGCCAGCAGCCAAGGGGGCCGACACATTTACTACGAGCAGTACTTC. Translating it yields CASSQGGRHIYYEQYF.